Listed here are 20 T cell receptor beta chains from one sample, sequenced in a study of T cells after somatic rescue of genetic block. Here immunoSEQ multiplex PCR was the method, and the copy in TCRdb shows in-frame clones only, minus some. The table has 65,000 to 70,000 clones, 85% to 95% seen once. Sequenced sample: peripheral blood mononuclear cells (PBMCs). Receptors were obtained from a man between 40 and 49 years old.

This chain uses TRBV11-2 with TRBJ2-1; D is unclear. Germline assignment: CDR1 SGHAT and CDR2 FQNNGV. This CDR3 spans 11 amino acids. The ends were cut back, 5 bases at V and 7 bases at J, with 6 bases in the middle. Here the CDR3 DNA reads TGTGCCAGCAGCACCAATAATGAGCAGTTCTTC. Amino acids: CASSTNNEQFF.

V usage is TRBV5-4 and J usage is TRBJ2-3, with 14 bases identical to TRBD2. The CDR3 has 18 residues. The germline CDR1 and CDR2 sequences are SGHNT and YYREEE (reference sequence). V lost 5 bases and J lost 0; bases outside the gene matches: 8. This CDR3 reads CASSSGTSGGHSTDTQYF. In nucleotides, the CDR3 is TGTGCCAGCAGTTCCGGGACTAGCGGGGGCCACAGCACAGATACGCAGTATTTT.

The chain links TRBV28 to TRBJ1-4, with 8 bases fitting TRBD1. J lost 8 bases, V lost 6 bases, and 8 bases had no gene match. CDR1 and CDR2 (germline): MDHEN, SYDVKM. This CDR3 contains 14 residues. The CDR3, as DNA: TGTGCCAGCAGACTGACAGGGGAGGGGGAAAAACTGTTTTTT. Its translation: CASRLTGEGEKLFF.

V is TRBV5-1 and J is TRBJ2-7, with D possibly being TRBD2 (5 bases). The CDR3 has 16 amino acids. V gave up 0 bases and J gave up 4 bases, with 17 bases separating them. Germline CDR1 reads SGHRS; CDR2 reads YFSETQ. The CDR3 sequence is CASSLGVGRVSYEQYF. The CDR3 region has the DNA TGCGCCAGCAGCTTGGGGGTAGGGCGGGTCTCTTACGAGCAGTACTTC.

The V gene is TRBV12-5, the J gene TRBJ2-5; 9 nucleotides match TRBD2. CDR3 length equals 15 residues. Germline loops: CDR1 LGHNT, CDR2 FRNRAP. Trimming cost V 3 bases and J 5 bases; bases outside gene matches: 7. The CDR3 DNA is TGTGCTAGTGGTTTCGGCGGGGGGGGCTCGGAGACCCAGTACTTC. It is translated as CASGFGGGGSETQYF.

The rearrangement uses TRBV5-1 and TRBJ1-5; D gene ambiguous. Deletions cut 2 bases from V and 5 bases from J, with 8 bases between. The CDR3 consists of 13 residues. Germline V gene lookup returns CDR1 SGHRS and CDR2 YFSETQ. In DNA form, the CDR3 reads TGCGCCAGCAGCTTTGGTACGGATCAGCCCCAGCATTTT. Its protein product is CASSFGTDQPQHF.

The rearrangement joins TRBV5-5 to TRBJ1-2; 8 bases fit TRBD1. The CDR3 contains 14 residues. Germline lookup yields CDR1 SGHKS and CDR2 YYEKEE (reference sequence). Trimming at V came to 4 bases and at J to 2 bases, leaving 4 bases not matched to a gene. Here the CDR3 reads CASSARTGNYGYTF. DNA of the CDR3: TGTGCCAGCAGCGCCCGGACAGGGAACTATGGCTACACCTTC. Drawing the rest from reference TRBV5-5 and TRBJ1-2, the complete variable domain is DAGVTQSPTHLIKTRGQQVTLRCSPISGHKSVSWYQQVLGQGPQFIFQYYEKEERGRGNFPDRFSARQFPNYSSELNVNALLLGDSALYLCASSARTGNYGYTFGSGTRLTVV.

This chain links TRBV10-3 with TRBJ2-1; TRBD2 agrees at 12 bases. After removal of 0 bases from V and 7 bases from J, the junction contained 1 base not matched to a gene. CDR1 ENHRY and CDR2 SYGVKD come from the germline V gene. The CDR3 consists of 15 residues. DNA for the CDR3: TGTGCCATCAGTGAGTCCCTAGCGGGAGGGAATGAGCAGTTCTTC. Translation: CAISESLAGGNEQFF.

CDR3 region: CASSPTGWIDQETQYF. For the CDR3, the DNA is TGTGCCAGCTCACCCACAGGGTGGATAGACCAAGAGACCCAGTACTTC. The chain carries TRBV18 and TRBJ2-5; possible D gene TRBD1, 6 bases. Per the germline V gene, CDR1 is KGHSH and CDR2 is LQKENI. The germline V and J ends were trimmed by 3 bases and 0 bases, with 14 bases remaining between them. The CDR3 loop spans 16 amino acids.

The rearrangement uses TRBV2 and TRBJ2-3; 9 nucleotides agree with TRBD2. Germline CDR1 reads SNHLY; CDR2 reads FYNNEI. The ends lost 6 bases at V and 4 bases at J; junction bases unmatched: 8. This CDR3 is built from 15 residues. CDR3: CASSATSGSADTQYF. The CDR3 DNA sequence: TGTGCCAGCAGCGCGACTAGCGGTTCGGCAGATACGCAGTATTTT.

Remarks on this clone: Other DNA sequences in this sample translate to the same CDR3. The V gene is TRBV28, the J gene TRBJ1-1; D is unclear. CDR1 and CDR2 from the germline V gene are MDHEN and SYDVKM. The CDR3 runs 13 residues. The ends were cut back, 2 bases at V and 1 base at J, with 5 bases in the middle. The CDR3 protein is CASSLTGNTEAFF. The CDR3 coding sequence is TGTGCCAGCAGTTTAACTGGGAACACTGAAGCTTTCTTT.

This chain connects TRBV2 to TRBJ2-7; maybe TRBD2 (6 bases). Germline CDR1 reads SNHLY; CDR2 reads FYNNEI. V lost 6 bases, J lost 5 bases, and 11 bases lay in between. The CDR3 is made up of 12 amino acids. CDR3 in amino acids: CASSGDSDEQYF. The CDR3 DNA follows: TGTGCCAGCAGCGGGGACTCGGACGAGCAGTACTTC. The complete variable domain, with remaining parts taken from reference TRBV2 and TRBJ2-7, reads EPEVTQTPSHQVTQMGQEVILRCVPISNHLYFYWYRQILGQKVEFLVSFYNNEISEKSEIFDDQFSVERPDGSNFTLKIRSTKLEDSAMYFCASSGDSDEQYFGPGTRLTVT.

This sequence joins TRBV10-1 and TRBJ1-2; no reliable D call. Trimming removed 0 bases from V and 1 base from J, with 3 bases in between. Germline lookup yields CDR1 WNHNN and CDR2 SYGVQD (reference sequence). This CDR3 is built from 13 residues. This chain's CDR3 is CASSESINYGYTF. The DNA of the CDR3 is TGCGCCAGCAGTGAGTCGATTAACTATGGCTACACCTTC.

The chain carries TRBV28 and TRBJ1-1; D perhaps matches TRBD1 (5 bases). CDR1 and CDR2 from the germline V gene are MDHEN and SYDVKM. This CDR3 contains 14 residues. Trimming cost V 2 bases and J 1 base, with 8 bases left between them. The CDR3 region is CASSLSTGNTEAFF. The CDR3, as DNA: TGTGCCAGCAGTTTAAGCACAGGGAACACTGAAGCTTTCTTT. Together with reference TRBV28 and TRBJ1-1, the CDR3 gives the full variable domain: DVKVTQSSRYLVKRTGEKVFLECVQDMDHENMFWYRQDPGLGLRLIYFSYDVKMKEKGDIPEGYSVSREKKERFSLILESASTNQTSMYLCASSLSTGNTEAFFGQGTRLTVV.

The chain recombines TRBV19 with TRBJ2-7; D perhaps matches TRBD1 (5 bases). Trimming cost V 1 base and J 2 bases, with 15 bases left between them. Germline values: CDR1 LNHDA, CDR2 SQIVND (reference sequence). This CDR3 is built from 16 residues. The CDR3 region has the DNA TGTGCCAGTAGTATAGGCGACAGCGTTGACCCCTACGAGCAGTACTTC. Translating gives CASSIGDSVDPYEQYF.

The V gene is TRBV15, the J gene TRBJ2-3; the match to TRBD2 covers 13 bases. The CDR3 has 19 amino acids. Per germline, CDR1 LNHNV and CDR2 YYDKDF (reference sequence). J gave up 2 bases and V 5 bases, and 13 bases lay outside the gene matches. CDR3 DNA sequence: TGTGCCACCAGCCGGGGGAGAGGACTAGCGGGGGCCCTCACAGATACGCAGTATTTT. As protein: CATSRGRGLAGALTDTQYF.

The chain uses TRBV27 and TRBJ2-7; TRBD1 matches at 9 bases. Germline trimming cut 6 bases from V and 9 bases from J; bases unmatched to any gene: 18. In germline, CDR1 is MNHEY, CDR2 SMNVEV (reference sequence). This CDR3 is 16 amino acids long. The CDR3 is CASRASGTGSIRGQYF. CDR3 sequence (DNA): TGTGCCAGCAGGGCAAGTGGGACAGGGAGTATACGAGGGCAGTACTTC.

Only one count was recorded for this clone. V is TRBV5-5 and J is TRBJ2-2; no clear D gene. V gave up 0 bases and J gave up 4 bases, with 4 bases separating them. CDR1 is SGHKS and CDR2 is YYEKEE in the germline V gene (reference sequence). CDR3 length equals 13 residues. Here the CDR3 reads CASSLGPTGELFF. The CDR3 region has the DNA TGTGCCAGCAGCTTGGGTCCCACCGGGGAGCTGTTTTTT.

The chain combines TRBV30 with TRBJ2-1; 10 nucleotides align to TRBD2. CDR3 length equals 13 residues. Germline trimming cut 5 bases from V and 5 bases from J; bases unmatched to any gene: 3. From germline, CDR1 is GTSNPN and CDR2 SVGIG (reference sequence). The CDR3 sequence is CAWGTSVHNEQFF. CDR3 nucleotide sequence: TGTGCCTGGGGGACTAGCGTTCACAATGAGCAGTTCTTC. The variable domain in full, completed from reference TRBV30 and TRBJ2-1, reads SQTIHQWPATLVQPVGSPLSLECTVEGTSNPNLYWYRQAAGRGLQLLFYSVGIGQISSEVPQNLSASRPQDRQFILSSKKLLLSDSGFYLCAWGTSVHNEQFFGPGTRLTVL.

The rearrangement joins TRBV4-2 to TRBJ2-2; D assignment may be TRBD1 or TRBD2 (5 bases each). The CDR3 consists of 13 residues. Trimming took 4 bases from V and 5 from J, leaving 8 bases between them. Germline V gene sequence: CDR1 LGHNA, CDR2 YNFKEQ. CDR3 nucleotide sequence: TGTGCCAGCAGCCCCGAGGGGACCGGGGAGCTGTTTTTT. Protein: CASSPEGTGELFF.